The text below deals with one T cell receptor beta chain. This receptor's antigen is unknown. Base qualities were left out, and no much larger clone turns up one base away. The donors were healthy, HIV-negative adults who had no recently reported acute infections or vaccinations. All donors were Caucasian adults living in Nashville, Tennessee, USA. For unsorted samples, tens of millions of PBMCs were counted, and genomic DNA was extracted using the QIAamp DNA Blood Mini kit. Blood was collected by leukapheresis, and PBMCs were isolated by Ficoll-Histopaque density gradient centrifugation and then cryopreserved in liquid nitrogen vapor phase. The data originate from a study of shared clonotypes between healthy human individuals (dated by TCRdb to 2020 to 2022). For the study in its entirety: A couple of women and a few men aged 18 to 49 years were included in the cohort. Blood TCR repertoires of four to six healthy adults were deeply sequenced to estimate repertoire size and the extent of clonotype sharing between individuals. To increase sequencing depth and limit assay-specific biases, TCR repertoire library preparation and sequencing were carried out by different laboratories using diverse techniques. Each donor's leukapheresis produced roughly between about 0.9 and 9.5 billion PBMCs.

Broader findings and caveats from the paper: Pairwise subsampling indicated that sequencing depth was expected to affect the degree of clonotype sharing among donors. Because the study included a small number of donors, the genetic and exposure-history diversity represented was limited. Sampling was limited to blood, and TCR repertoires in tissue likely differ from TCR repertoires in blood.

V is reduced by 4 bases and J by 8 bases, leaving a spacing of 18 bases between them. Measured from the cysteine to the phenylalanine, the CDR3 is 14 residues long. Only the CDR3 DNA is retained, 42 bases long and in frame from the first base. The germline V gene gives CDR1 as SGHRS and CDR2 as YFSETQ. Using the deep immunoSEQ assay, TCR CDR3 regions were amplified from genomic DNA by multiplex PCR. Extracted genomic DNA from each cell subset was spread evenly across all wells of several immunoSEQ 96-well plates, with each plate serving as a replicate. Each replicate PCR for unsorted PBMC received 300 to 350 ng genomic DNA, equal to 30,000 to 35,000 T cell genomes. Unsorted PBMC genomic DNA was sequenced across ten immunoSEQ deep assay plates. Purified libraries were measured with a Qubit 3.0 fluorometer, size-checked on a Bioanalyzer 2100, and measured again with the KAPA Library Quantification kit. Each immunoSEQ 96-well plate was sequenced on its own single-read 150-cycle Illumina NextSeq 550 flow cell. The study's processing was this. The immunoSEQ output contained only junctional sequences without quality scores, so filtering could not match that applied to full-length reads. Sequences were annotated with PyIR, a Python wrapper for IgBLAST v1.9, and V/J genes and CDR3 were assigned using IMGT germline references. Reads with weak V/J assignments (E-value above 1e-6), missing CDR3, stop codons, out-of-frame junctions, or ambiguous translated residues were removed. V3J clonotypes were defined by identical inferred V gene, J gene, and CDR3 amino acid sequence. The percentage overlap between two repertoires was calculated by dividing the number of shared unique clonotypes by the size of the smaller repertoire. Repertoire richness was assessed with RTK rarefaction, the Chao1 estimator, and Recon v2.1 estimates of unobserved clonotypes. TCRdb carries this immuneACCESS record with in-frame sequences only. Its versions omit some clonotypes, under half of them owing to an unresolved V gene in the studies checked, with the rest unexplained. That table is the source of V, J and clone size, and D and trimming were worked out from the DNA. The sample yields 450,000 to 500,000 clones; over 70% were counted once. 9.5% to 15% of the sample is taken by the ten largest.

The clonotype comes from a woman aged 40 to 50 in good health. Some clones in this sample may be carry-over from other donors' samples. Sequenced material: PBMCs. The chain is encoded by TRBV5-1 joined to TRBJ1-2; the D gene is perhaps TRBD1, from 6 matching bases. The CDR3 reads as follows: CASSPGGQGRGYTF. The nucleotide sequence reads TGCGCCAGCAGCCCTGGAGGCCAGGGGAGGGGCTACACCTTC.